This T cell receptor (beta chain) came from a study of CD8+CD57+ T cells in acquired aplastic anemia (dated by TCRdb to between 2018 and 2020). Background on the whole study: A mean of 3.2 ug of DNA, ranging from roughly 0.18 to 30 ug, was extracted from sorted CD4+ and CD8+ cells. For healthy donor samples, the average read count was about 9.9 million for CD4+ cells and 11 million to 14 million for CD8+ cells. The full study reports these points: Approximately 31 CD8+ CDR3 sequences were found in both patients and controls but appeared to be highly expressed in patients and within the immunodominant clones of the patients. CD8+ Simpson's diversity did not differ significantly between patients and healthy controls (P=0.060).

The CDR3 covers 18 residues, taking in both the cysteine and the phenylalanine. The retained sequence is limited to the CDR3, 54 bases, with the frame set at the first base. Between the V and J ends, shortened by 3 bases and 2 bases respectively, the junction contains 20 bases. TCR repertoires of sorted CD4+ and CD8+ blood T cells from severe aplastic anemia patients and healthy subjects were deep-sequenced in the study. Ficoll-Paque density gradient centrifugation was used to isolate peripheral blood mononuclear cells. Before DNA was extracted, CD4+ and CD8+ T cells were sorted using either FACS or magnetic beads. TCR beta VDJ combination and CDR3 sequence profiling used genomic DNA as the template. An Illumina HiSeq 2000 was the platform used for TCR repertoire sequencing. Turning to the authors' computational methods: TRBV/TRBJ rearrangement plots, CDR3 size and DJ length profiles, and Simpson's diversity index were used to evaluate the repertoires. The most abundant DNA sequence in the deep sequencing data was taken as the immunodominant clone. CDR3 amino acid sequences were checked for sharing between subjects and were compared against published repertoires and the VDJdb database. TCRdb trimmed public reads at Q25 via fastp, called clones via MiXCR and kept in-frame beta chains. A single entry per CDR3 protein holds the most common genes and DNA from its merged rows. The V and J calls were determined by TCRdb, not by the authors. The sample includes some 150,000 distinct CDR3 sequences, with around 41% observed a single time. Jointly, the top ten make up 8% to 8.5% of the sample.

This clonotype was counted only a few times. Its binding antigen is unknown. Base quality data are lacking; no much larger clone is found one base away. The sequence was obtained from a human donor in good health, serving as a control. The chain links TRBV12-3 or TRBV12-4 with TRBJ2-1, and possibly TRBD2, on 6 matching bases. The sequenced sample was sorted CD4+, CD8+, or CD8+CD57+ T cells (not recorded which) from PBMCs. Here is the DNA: TGTGCCAGCAGTTTTACTAACCGGCGGGAATCGGCCTACAATGAGCAGTTCTTC. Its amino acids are CASSFTNRRESAYNEQFF.